This TCR beta chain is drawn from a study of OX40 agonist ivuxolimab in advanced cancers. In the study overall: Patients took ivuxolimab, an agonistic anti-OX40 (CD134) antibody. Recorded diagnoses for dose-escalation patients were hepatocellular carcinoma, melanoma, renal cell or head and neck cancer.

CDR1 SGHTA and CDR2 FQGNSA come from the germline V gene. Trimming stripped 3 bases from V and 8 bases from J, with 8 bases between. CDR3 size: 12 residues. TCRdb's table, derived via immunoSEQ multiplex PCR, lists solely in-frame clones and lacks some. In the table there are over 45,000 clones, over 90% of which are singletons. This sequence was found in an adult with an advanced solid tumor such as melanoma, head and neck, liver or kidney cancer. The chain carries TRBV7-2 and TRBJ2-1; D uncertain. Sequencing used CD4+ or CD8+ T cells sorted from blood, obtained in a trial of the OX40 agonist ivuxolimab. The CDR3 here is CASSFSFDEQFF. CDR3 sequence (DNA): TGTGCCAGCAGCTTTTCCTTCGATGAGCAGTTCTTC.